This T cell receptor beta chain was captured by sequencing in a study of T cells in localized non-small cell lung cancer. To note about this clone: The antigen remains undetermined.

Sequencing was performed with immunoSEQ multiplex PCR; in TCRdb, only in-frame clones are kept and a portion is missing. The table shows roughly 70,000 clones, with roughly nine tenths occurring only once. Study results and limitations: Uninvolved adjacent lung, not tumor, had the highest T cell clonality. Heterogeneity is still possible, as just one tumor region was sequenced. Those with higher blood T cell density had longer overall survival. When the top 100 tumor clones were examined, a median about 60 of them also appeared in the adjacent lung, which was paired and uninvolved.

Germline V gene data show CDR1 as MNHEY and CDR2 as SMNVEV (reference sequence). The V and J ends lost 2 bases and 4 bases respectively, with 12 bases between them. CDR3 length: 14 amino acids. The sequence was collected from a male donor aged 60 or over with stage III squamous cell lung carcinoma. The chain combines TRBV27 with TRBJ2-7; D is undetermined. The starting material was peripheral blood, obtained before any cancer treatment. The CDR3 region has the DNA TGTGCCAGCAGTTTAAAAGGGCAAGGGTACGAGCAGTACTTC. Amino acid sequence: CASSLKGQGYEQYF.